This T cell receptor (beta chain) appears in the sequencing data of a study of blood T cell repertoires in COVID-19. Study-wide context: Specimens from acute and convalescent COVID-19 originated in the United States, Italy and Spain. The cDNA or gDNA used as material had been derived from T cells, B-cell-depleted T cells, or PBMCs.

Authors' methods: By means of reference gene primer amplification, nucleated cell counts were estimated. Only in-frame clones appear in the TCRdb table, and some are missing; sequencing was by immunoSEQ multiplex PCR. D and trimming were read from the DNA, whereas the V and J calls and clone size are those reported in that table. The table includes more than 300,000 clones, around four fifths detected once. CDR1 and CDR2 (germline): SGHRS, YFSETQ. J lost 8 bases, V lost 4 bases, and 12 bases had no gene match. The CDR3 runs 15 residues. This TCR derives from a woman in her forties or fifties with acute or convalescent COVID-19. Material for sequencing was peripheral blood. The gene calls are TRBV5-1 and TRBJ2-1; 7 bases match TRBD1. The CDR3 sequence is CASSPNTGTAYEQFF. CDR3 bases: TGCGCCAGCAGCCCAAATACTGGGACAGCGTATGAGCAGTTCTTC.